The 19 T cell receptor beta chains in this list originate from one sample, sequenced in a study of blood T cell repertoires in COVID-19. Generated by immunoSEQ multiplex PCR, the TCRdb table keeps only in-frame clones and is missing some. The table shows a few hundred thousand clones, with around 89% occurring only once. Sequencing used peripheral blood. Every receptor here comes from a woman aged 25 to 39 with COVID-19, enrolled during active disease.

This rearrangement joins TRBV20-1 to TRBJ1-1; D remains unclear. Germline assignment: CDR1 DFQATT and CDR2 SNEGSKA (reference sequence). V lost 4 bases to trimming and J lost 1 base, with 4 bases between them. CDR3 length: 11 amino acids. CDR3 bases: TGCAGTGCTACTAGGAACACTGAAGCTTTCTTT. This gives the protein CSATRNTEAFF.

The table lists this clone with a few counts. The rearrangement links TRBV20-1 to TRBJ1-2; no clear D. Germline V gene sequence: CDR1 DFQATT, CDR2 SNEGSKA (reference sequence). V lost 2 bases and J lost 2, with 3 bases in between. The CDR3 runs to 11 residues. The chain's CDR3 is CSARLNYGYTF. In DNA, the CDR3 is TGCAGTGCTAGACTGAACTATGGCTACACCTTC.

This sequence joins TRBV11-1 and TRBJ2-5, with D perhaps matching TRBD2 (6 bases). The CDR3 loop spans 16 amino acids. V lost 5 bases and J 3 bases, leaving 19 bases between the germline ends. Germline CDR1 reads SGHAT; CDR2 reads FQDESV (reference sequence). CDR3 DNA sequence: TGTGCCAGCAGCCCCGGGGTAGCGGCCTTAGAAGAGACCCAGTACTTC. The encoded protein is CASSPGVAALEETQYF.

The chain uses TRBV6-5 and TRBJ2-5; D is unclear. CDR1 is MNHEY, CDR2 SVGAGI, per germline. The CDR3 is 14 amino acids. V gave up 6 bases and J gave up 2 bases, with 13 bases separating them. The chain's CDR3 is CASRSPGKQETQYF. The CDR3 DNA follows: TGTGCCAGCAGATCCCCCGGTAAACAAGAGACCCAGTACTTC.

J is TRBJ2-7 and V is TRBV5-4; D remains ambiguous. CDR1 and CDR2 (germline): SGHNT, YYREEE (reference sequence). This CDR3 spans 14 amino acids. V gave up 0 bases and J gave up 3 bases, with 10 bases separating them. Here the CDR3 reads CASSLDSSLYEQYF. As DNA, the CDR3 is TGTGCCAGCAGCTTGGATAGCAGCCTCTACGAGCAGTACTTC.

The chain combines TRBV7-2 with TRBJ2-1, with 8 nucleotides matching TRBD2. Germline V gene sequence: CDR1 SGHTA, CDR2 FQGNSA. The CDR3 contains 15 residues. V lost 5 bases, J lost 5 bases, and 8 bases stayed unmatched. This CDR3 is CASSPGGPVNNEQFF. The CDR3 DNA reads TGTGCCAGCAGCCCGGGGGGGCCGGTTAACAATGAGCAGTTCTTC. Supplemented by reference TRBV7-2 and TRBJ2-1, the full variable domain reads GAGVSQSPSNKVTEKGKDVELRCDPISGHTALYWYRQSLGQGLEFLIYFQGNSAPDKSGLPSDRFSAERTGGSVSTLTIQRTQQEDSAVYLCASSPGGPVNNEQFFGPGTRLTVL.

This clone has only one observation. V is TRBV7-9 and J is TRBJ2-2; 9 bases fit TRBD1. The trim removed 8 bases at V and 4 bases at J, leaving 11 bases unmatched. The germline V gene encodes CDR1 SEHNR and CDR2 FQNEAQ (reference sequence). The CDR3 length is 16 residues. This CDR3 is CASVPSGTGFTGELFF. CDR3 sequence (DNA): TGTGCCAGCGTCCCTTCCGGGACAGGGTTCACCGGGGAGCTGTTTTTT.

The chain is built from TRBV12-3 or TRBV12-4 and TRBJ2-2; perhaps TRBD1 as D (5 bases). Deletions cut 10 bases from V and 5 bases from J, with 14 bases between. The CDR3 runs 13 residues. The CDR3 loop is CATKQASTGELFF. The CDR3 region has the DNA TGTGCCACCAAACAGGCGTCTACCGGGGAGCTGTTTTTT.

With regard to this clone: A junction boundary mismatches the germline segment, possibly from a read error. The chain couples TRBV6-5 to TRBJ2-1, with D uncertain. The CDR3 length is 12 residues. Germline V gene sequence: CDR1 MNHEY, CDR2 SVGAGI. Here the CDR3 DNA reads TGTGCCAGCAGTTACTCCGACAATGAGCAGTTCTTC. Translating it yields CASSYSDNEQFF.

This chain uses TRBV2 with TRBJ1-1, with unresolved D. V was clipped by 6 bases and J by 5 bases, with 16 bases between them. Germline lookup yields CDR1 SNHLY and CDR2 FYNNEI. CDR3 length: 14 residues. The CDR3 DNA sequence: TGTGCCAGCAGCGAGGGCCAAAGACGGACTGAAGCTTTCTTT. Protein: CASSEGQRRTEAFF.

Only one count was recorded for this clone. The chain employs TRBV6-5 and TRBJ2-7; the match to TRBD1 covers 7 bases. J was trimmed by 2 bases and V by 6 bases; bases with no gene match: 7. This CDR3 region has 14 residues. The germline V gene encodes CDR1 MNHEY and CDR2 SVGAGI. CDR3 DNA: TGTGCCAGCAGGGGGCAGGGGGAAGCCTACGAGCAGTACTTC. Its protein product is CASRGQGEAYEQYF.

This clone was counted once. This chain joins TRBV5-1 and TRBJ2-1; TRBD2 matches at 13 bases. With 1 base clipped from V and 7 bases from J, the junction kept 8 bases outside the gene matches. The length of the CDR3 is 17 residues. Germline V gene data show CDR1 as SGHRS and CDR2 as YFSETQ. This chain's CDR3 is CASSLSPLAGGRNEQFF. As DNA, the CDR3 is TGCGCCAGCAGCTTGAGCCCACTAGCGGGGGGGCGAAATGAGCAGTTCTTC.

This sequence joins TRBV5-5 and TRBJ2-1; no clear D gene. The ends were cut back, 2 bases at V and 6 bases at J, with 9 bases in the middle. Germline V CDR1 and CDR2: SGHKS, YYEKEE (reference sequence). This CDR3 comprises 13 residues. This CDR3 is CASSFVAVNEQFF. The CDR3 nucleotides read TGTGCCAGCAGCTTCGTCGCAGTCAATGAGCAGTTCTTC.

The chain links TRBV6-2 or TRBV6-3 to TRBJ1-6, with D hard to call. V lost 7 bases and J lost 0, with 7 bases in between. The length of the CDR3 is 14 residues. CDR1 and CDR2 (germline): MNHEY, SVGEGT. The CDR3 bases are TGTGCCAGCACCCCCAGCTCCTATAATTCACCCCTCCACTTT. As protein: CASTPSSYNSPLHF.

The chain employs TRBV2 and TRBJ2-1; possible D gene TRBD2, 6 bases. Germline CDR1 reads SNHLY; CDR2 reads FYNNEI. The CDR3 consists of 15 residues. Trimming stripped 6 bases from V and 6 bases from J, with 18 bases between. CDR3 protein: CASRYNPVGGNEQFF. For the CDR3, the DNA is TGTGCCAGCAGATACAACCCAGTCGGGGGCAATGAGCAGTTCTTC.

The genes are TRBV5-4 and TRBJ2-3; D remains ambiguous. There are 16 residues in the CDR3. Germline V gives CDR1 SGHNT, CDR2 YYREEE (reference sequence). The ends were cut back, 4 bases at V and 2 bases at J, with 17 bases in the middle. The CDR3 loop reads CASSGNRYPTTDTQYF. CDR3 nucleotides: TGTGCCAGCAGCGGCAACAGATACCCTACCACAGATACGCAGTATTTT.

The chain uses TRBV27 and TRBJ2-3; D might be TRBD1 (5 bases). The CDR3 totals 15 residues. V was trimmed by 11 bases and J by 3 bases, leaving 21 bases between them. Germline-derived CDR1 and CDR2 are MNHEY and SMNVEV (reference sequence). CDR3 DNA: TGTGCCTCTCTACCCCTCCAGGGCCTTACAGATACGCAGTATTTT. Its translation: CASLPLQGLTDTQYF.

The rearrangement joins TRBV2 to TRBJ1-3, with a weak D call TRBD1 (5 bases). Trimming stripped 5 bases from V and 8 bases from J, with 16 bases between. From germline, CDR1 is SNHLY and CDR2 FYNNEI. The length of the CDR3 is 14 residues. The CDR3, as DNA: TGTGCCAGCAGTCCGCCCGTGACAGAACACACCATATATTTT. Its protein product is CASSPPVTEHTIYF. The full variable domain, with the rest looked up from reference TRBV2 and TRBJ1-3, is EPEVTQTPSHQVTQMGQEVILRCVPISNHLYFYWYRQILGQKVEFLVSFYNNEISEKSEIFDDQFSVERPDGSNFTLKIRSTKLEDSAMYFCASSPPVTEHTIYFGEGSWLTVV.

The rearrangement joins TRBV9 to TRBJ2-7; 10 positions match TRBD1. J lost 3 bases, V lost 0 bases, and 3 bases had no gene match. The germline V gene has CDR1 SGDLS and CDR2 YYNGEE. This CDR3 contains 15 residues. The CDR3 spells CASSVGDRGGYEQYF. The CDR3, as DNA: TGTGCCAGCAGCGTAGGGGACAGGGGCGGCTACGAGCAGTACTTC.